This T cell receptor beta chain was sequenced for a study of T cells expressing NK-cell markers. TCRdb reanalyzed the 5' RACE reads and collapses them to one entry per CDR3 protein, without DNA. The sample spans about 460,000 distinct CDR3 sequences; the ten largest clones claim over 1.3%. The clonotype was recovered from a woman between 45 and 65 years old in good health. The sequenced sample consisted of blood T cells: a sorted CD56 or NKG2C T cell subset, CD4+ or CD8+ T cells, or bulk PBMC T cells (not recorded which).

The CDR3 region is CASSLGGLAGPTGELFF. V and J are TRBV7-9 and TRBJ2-2; the TCRdb D gene call, TRBD2, has no DNA to confirm it. CDR1 is SEHNR and CDR2 is FQNEAQ in the germline V gene (reference sequence). CDR3 length: 17 amino acids.